This passage covers 32 T cell receptor beta chains from one sample sequenced in a study of blood T cell repertoires in COVID-19. Data came from immunoSEQ multiplex PCR; TCRdb stores just in-frame clones and leaves some out. The sample has approximately 220,000 clones; about four fifths are singletons. The sequencing sample was made of PBMCs or T cells enriched from blood (not recorded which). The receptor set was obtained from a woman between 40 and 55 years old with acute COVID-19.

This chain connects TRBV25-1 to TRBJ2-1; tentative D call: TRBD2 (6 bases). CDR1 and CDR2 (germline): MGHDK, SYGVNS. V lost 4 bases, J lost 1 base, and 14 bases lay in between. The CDR3 loop spans 16 amino acids. CDR3 sequence: CASSGASATSYNEQFF. The CDR3 nucleotides read TGTGCCAGCAGTGGCGCTAGCGCTACATCCTACAATGAGCAGTTCTTC.

This clone has just a few counts. This chain links TRBV5-6 with TRBJ1-3; 7 bases map to TRBD1. CDR3 length equals 14 residues. The trim removed 6 bases at V and 0 bases at J, leaving 3 bases unmatched. Germline values: CDR1 SGHDT, CDR2 YYEEEE. CDR3 sequence: CASNRGYSGNTIYF. CDR3 in DNA: TGTGCCAGCAACAGGGGTTACTCTGGAAACACCATATATTTT.

The chain uses TRBV19 and TRBJ2-5; 7 nucleotides line up with TRBD2. The J segment lost 3 bases and the V segment lost 5 bases, leaving 9 bases of the junction unmatched. Germline assignment: CDR1 LNHDA and CDR2 SQIVND (reference sequence). The CDR3 covers 15 residues. As DNA, the CDR3 is TGTGCCAGTAGTCCGCCGGGACTATTGAAAGAGACCCAGTACTTC. Its protein product is CASSPPGLLKETQYF. The full variable domain, completed using reference TRBV19 and TRBJ2-5, is DGGITQSPKYLFRKEGQNVTLSCEQNLNHDAMYWYRQDPGQGLRLIYYSQIVNDFQKGDIAEGYSVSREKKESFPLTVTSAQKNPTAFYLCASSPPGLLKETQYFGPGTRLLVL.

The rearrangement uses TRBV30 and TRBJ1-2; 7 bases match TRBD1. The CDR3 runs 15 residues. CDR1 GTSNPN and CDR2 SVGIG come from the germline V gene (reference sequence). V shed 3 bases, J shed 3 bases, and the junction held 10 bases outside the gene matches. CDR3 sequence (DNA): TGTGCCTGGAGAGAACCAGGGGGAGGAGACTATGGCTACACCTTC. This codes for CAWREPGGGDYGYTF.

The chain has TRBV28 and TRBJ2-1; 8 nucleotides line up with TRBD2. The J segment lost 7 bases and the V segment lost 10 bases, leaving 6 bases of the junction unmatched. Germline V gene sequence: CDR1 MDHEN, CDR2 SYDVKM. The CDR3 is 12 amino acids. CDR3 protein: CATVAGRNEQFF. The CDR3 DNA is TGTGCCACGGTAGCGGGACGAAATGAGCAGTTCTTC.

The chain couples TRBV27 to TRBJ2-1; 10 bases are shared with TRBD1. V lost 4 bases and J lost 6; bases outside the gene matches: 6. This CDR3 comprises 15 residues. CDR1 MNHEY and CDR2 SMNVEV come from the germline V gene (reference sequence). The CDR3 DNA follows: TGTGCCAGCAGTTCGAGACAGGGGGCTGTCAATGAGCAGTTCTTC. Translation: CASSSRQGAVNEQFF.

This chain uses TRBV11-2 with TRBJ1-2, with 7 positions matching TRBD1. The junction had 9 bases not matched to a gene; V was cut back by 4 bases and J by 4 bases. The CDR3 spans 15 residues. Germline V gene lookup returns CDR1 SGHAT and CDR2 FQNNGV. DNA of the CDR3: TGTGCCAGCAGCTCCTCCCGGACAGGACGCTATGGCTACACCTTC. Translation gives CASSSSRTGRYGYTF.

A single count supports this clone. The chain employs TRBV7-2 and TRBJ2-2, with unresolved D. The germline CDR1 and CDR2 sequences are SGHTA and FQGNSA. Trimming took 1 base from V and 2 from J, leaving 5 bases between them. CDR3 size: 14 residues. The CDR3 reads CASSLGRNTGELFF. DNA for the CDR3: TGTGCCAGCAGCTTAGGCAGAAACACCGGGGAGCTGTTTTTT.

This clone was observed once. The chain carries TRBV19 and TRBJ1-6; weak D call: TRBD1 (5 bases). This CDR3 comprises 15 residues. The V gene's germline CDR1 is LNHDA and CDR2 SQIVND (reference sequence). Trimming cost V 1 base and J 8 bases, with 12 bases left between them. DNA for the CDR3: TGTGCCAGTAGTATAGGACAGTCGGTGGATTCACCCCTCCACTTT. It yields the protein CASSIGQSVDSPLHF.

This clone was counted only a few times. The V gene is TRBV15, the J gene TRBJ1-4; possible D gene TRBD1, 6 bases. The CDR3 has 13 amino acids. The V gene lost 8 bases and the J gene lost 7 bases, with 14 bases spanning the gap. Germline-derived CDR1 and CDR2 are LNHNV and YYDKDF (reference sequence). For the CDR3, the DNA is TGTGCCACCGGGAACAGGGAAAGTGAAAAACTGTTTTTT. Its protein is CATGNRESEKLFF.

This chain uses TRBV12-3 or TRBV12-4 with TRBJ1-4; possible D gene TRBD1, 5 bases. With 6 bases removed from V and 8 bases from J, the gap between germline ends came to 13 bases. The CDR3 covers 13 residues. The CDR3 reads CASRGAVSEKLFF. CDR3 nucleotides: TGTGCCAGCAGAGGGGCGGTCTCCGAAAAACTGTTTTTT.

The chain uses TRBV7-6 and TRBJ2-6; D unclear. The CDR3 covers 14 residues. The V end was cut by 5 bases, the J end by 0 bases, with 5 bases between. Per the germline V gene, CDR1 is SGHVS and CDR2 is FNYEAQ. The chain's CDR3 is CASSPSSGANVLTF. CDR3 in DNA: TGTGCCAGCAGCCCTAGCTCTGGGGCCAACGTCCTGACTTTC.

The J gene is TRBJ1-5, the V gene TRBV27; TRBD1 matches 8 bases. CDR1 and CDR2 (germline): MNHEY, SMNVEV (reference sequence). The CDR3 consists of 15 residues. The ends lost 8 bases at V and 8 bases at J; junction bases unmatched: 14. The CDR3 nucleotides are TGTGCCAGCGGGCCAGGGGGCACAAACCTTAAGCCCCAGCATTTT. The encoded protein is CASGPGGTNLKPQHF.

CDR3: CASSPGTRNTEAFF. In DNA form, the CDR3 reads TGTGCCAGCAGCCCCGGGACACGGAACACTGAAGCTTTCTTT. This chain connects TRBV5-4 to TRBJ1-1, with D tentatively TRBD1 (6 bases). The CDR3 is 14 amino acids. Germline lookup yields CDR1 SGHNT and CDR2 YYREEE (reference sequence). The V end was cut by 4 bases, the J end by 1 base, with 11 bases between.

This chain joins TRBV4-1 and TRBJ1-6; 11 bases line up with TRBD1. The CDR3 has 13 residues. Trimming at V came to 4 bases and at J to 11 bases, leaving 1 base not matched to a gene. Germline CDR1 MGHRA, CDR2 YSYEKL. Written as DNA, the CDR3 is TGCGCCAGCAGCCGGGACAGGGGGGCACCCCTCCACTTT. Translating it yields CASSRDRGAPLHF.

V gene TRBV30 combines with J gene TRBJ2-7; 10 nucleotides align to TRBD1. The CDR3 is 13 residues long. V was pared by 1 base and J by 4 bases, with 1 base of the junction left unmatched. Germline V gene sequence: CDR1 GTSNPN, CDR2 SVGIG (reference sequence). The CDR3 loop reads CAWSGGQGYEQYF. The DNA for the CDR3 is TGTGCCTGGAGTGGGGGACAGGGGTACGAGCAGTACTTC.

This chain connects TRBV2 to TRBJ1-1; D gene ambiguous. The CDR3 length is 13 residues. The germline V gene encodes CDR1 SNHLY and CDR2 FYNNEI. Between the trimmed V and J ends, which lost 4 bases and 3 bases, there was a span of 9 bases. The CDR3 DNA is TGTGCCAGCAGTGTTCACATGTACACTGAAGCTTTCTTT. Protein: CASSVHMYTEAFF.

A few counts support this clone. The chain employs TRBV7-2 and TRBJ2-7, with 9 bases lining up with TRBD1. Germline-derived CDR1 and CDR2 are SGHTA and FQGNSA. J lost 4 bases, V lost 5 bases, and 6 bases had no gene match. The CDR3 has 14 amino acids. Here the CDR3 reads CASSMGTGTYEQYF. The CDR3 nucleotides read TGTGCCAGCAGCATGGGGACAGGGACTTACGAGCAGTACTTC.

The V and J genes are TRBV7-9 and TRBJ2-7; TRBD1 matches at 7 bases. With 5 bases clipped from V and 2 bases from J, the junction kept 6 bases outside the gene matches. The CDR3 is made up of 14 amino acids. CDR1 is SEHNR, CDR2 FQNEAQ, per germline (reference sequence). The CDR3 loop reads CASSPGTVAYEQYF. The CDR3 DNA sequence: TGTGCCAGCAGCCCGGGGACAGTCGCCTACGAGCAGTACTTC.

The chain has TRBV15 and TRBJ2-7; 7 nucleotides line up with TRBD1. This CDR3 is 13 amino acids long. Germline V lookup: CDR1 LNHNV, CDR2 YYDKDF (reference sequence). V was clipped by 5 bases and J by 6 bases; unmatched bases: 7. The CDR3 reads CATSRDSRFEQYF. The DNA for the CDR3 is TGTGCCACCAGCCGGGACAGTCGATTCGAGCAGTACTTC.

This clone has just one count. The chain links TRBV28 to TRBJ1-3; D ambiguous. The germline gives CDR1 MDHEN, CDR2 SYDVKM. The CDR3 totals 15 residues. V lost 6 bases and J 0 bases, leaving 12 bases between the germline ends. The CDR3 loop reads CASSPATASGNTIYF. CDR3 DNA: TGTGCCAGCAGCCCTGCCACAGCCTCTGGAAACACCATATATTTT.

The CDR3 protein is CASSIAAANYGYTF. CDR3 DNA: TGTGCCAGTAGTATAGCTGCGGCAAACTATGGCTACACCTTC. The V gene is TRBV19, the J gene TRBJ1-2; D is unclear. Germline CDR1 is LNHDA and CDR2 is SQIVND (reference sequence). Trimming shortened V by 1 base and J by 2 bases, and 8 bases separated the two germline ends. The CDR3 is 14 residues long.

V and J are TRBV7-9 and TRBJ2-7; 10 bases agree with TRBD2. Germline loops: CDR1 SEHNR, CDR2 FQNEAQ (reference sequence). V dropped 11 bases and J dropped 6; count of bases not matched to a gene: 7. This CDR3 region has 12 residues. CDR3 in amino acids: CAVAGLASEQYF. The CDR3 DNA sequence: TGTGCCGTCGCGGGACTAGCGAGCGAGCAGTACTTC.

The V gene is TRBV29-1, the J gene TRBJ1-2, with 8 bases fitting TRBD1. Germline CDR1 SQVTM, CDR2 ANQGSEA. The CDR3 covers 13 residues. Losses at the gene ends were 2 bases for V and 4 bases for J; bases not matched to a gene: 3. DNA of the CDR3: TGCAGCGTTGAACAGGGGGCGTCCTATGGCTACACCTTC. It translates to CSVEQGASYGYTF.

This rearrangement joins TRBV12-3 or TRBV12-4 to TRBJ1-3; TRBD1 matches at 8 bases. The CDR3 consists of 13 residues. J lost 4 bases, V lost 6 bases, and 2 bases had no gene match. CDR3 DNA: TGTGCCAGCAGAGGGACAGGCGGAAACACCATATATTTT. It specifies CASRGTGGNTIYF.

The chain is built from TRBV29-1 and TRBJ2-5; 13 bases agree with TRBD2. With V trimmed by 7 bases and J by 4 bases, 18 bases remained unmatched. CDR1 is SQVTM, CDR2 ANQGSEA, per germline. CDR3 length: 18 residues. CDR3 sequence: CSAVRGRTSGGLRETQYF. The CDR3 DNA reads TGCAGCGCCGTGAGGGGGAGGACTAGCGGGGGTTTAAGAGAGACCCAGTACTTC.

The chain uses TRBV10-3 and TRBJ1-6, with 7 bases that match TRBD1. This CDR3 comprises 16 residues. The germline V gene has CDR1 ENHRY and CDR2 SYGVKD. Losses at the gene ends were 0 bases for V and 6 bases for J; bases not matched to a gene: 5. In DNA form, the CDR3 reads TGTGCCATCAGTGAGTCGACAGGGAGATCTAATTCACCCCTCCACTTT. This sequence encodes CAISESTGRSNSPLHF.

This chain links TRBV5-4 with TRBJ2-3; 8 positions match TRBD2. Trimming took 2 bases from V and 2 from J; bases not matched to a gene: 7. Germline V gene data show CDR1 as SGHNT and CDR2 as YYREEE (reference sequence). This CDR3 is built from 16 residues. The CDR3 bases are TGTGCCAGCAGCTTTGGCGGGGGGCGCGACACAGATACGCAGTATTTT. This sequence encodes CASSFGGGRDTDTQYF.

This clone has just one count. The rearrangement uses TRBV6-5 and TRBJ2-6; unclear D gene. Germline lookup yields CDR1 MNHEY and CDR2 SVGAGI. Trimming removed 6 bases at V and 3 bases at J, with 9 bases between. The CDR3 has 14 residues. CDR3 sequence (DNA): TGTGCCAGCAGCCCCACTTTTGGGGCCAACGTCCTGACTTTC. Translated: CASSPTFGANVLTF.

This clone was counted a few times. The rearrangement uses TRBV6-5 and TRBJ2-7; 7 bases agree with TRBD2. V was pared by 2 bases and J by 5 bases, with 6 bases of the junction left unmatched. The CDR3 length is 14 residues. Germline V lookup: CDR1 MNHEY, CDR2 SVGAGI. CDR3 bases: TGTGCCAGCAGTTACGGGGAGGGTCCGGACGAGCAGTACTTC. Translating it yields CASSYGEGPDEQYF.

The genes are TRBV19 and TRBJ1-6, with D possibly being TRBD1 (6 bases). The CDR3 is 15 amino acids. The germline gives CDR1 LNHDA, CDR2 SQIVND (reference sequence). The V end was cut by 5 bases, the J end by 8 bases, with 16 bases between. The CDR3 DNA is TGTGCCAGTAGTTCTACCTACAGGGCCGATTCACCCCTCCACTTT. Its translation is CASSSTYRADSPLHF. The whole variable domain, filled in from reference TRBV19 and TRBJ1-6, reads DGGITQSPKYLFRKEGQNVTLSCEQNLNHDAMYWYRQDPGQGLRLIYYSQIVNDFQKGDIAEGYSVSREKKESFPLTVTSAQKNPTAFYLCASSSTYRADSPLHFGNGTRLTVT.

This clone was counted only a few times. The rearrangement links TRBV7-2 to TRBJ2-1, with 10 bases lining up with TRBD2. This CDR3 is built from 15 residues. V was clipped by 5 bases and J by 5 bases; unmatched bases: 6. CDR1 is SGHTA and CDR2 is FQGNSA in the germline V gene. CDR3 sequence: CASSLTSGPHNEQFF. CDR3 nucleotide sequence: TGTGCCAGCAGCCTGACTAGCGGGCCTCACAATGAGCAGTTCTTC. Combining the CDR3 with reference TRBV7-2 and TRBJ2-1 gives the whole variable domain GAGVSQSPSNKVTEKGKDVELRCDPISGHTALYWYRQSLGQGLEFLIYFQGNSAPDKSGLPSDRFSAERTGGSVSTLTIQRTQQEDSAVYLCASSLTSGPHNEQFFGPGTRLTVL.